The 14 T cell receptor beta chains in this list originate from one sample, sequenced in a study of blood T cell repertoires in COVID-19. The repertoire was sequenced with immunoSEQ multiplex PCR; TCRdb's copy has only in-frame clones and lacks some. Counted here are around 200,000 clones, 83% occurring once; the ten biggest clones make up roughly 1.2%. The sample was peripheral blood. Source of these receptors: a woman between 25 and 40 years old with COVID-19, enrolled during active disease.

This chain joins TRBV7-2 and TRBJ2-5; 7 bases line up with TRBD1. Germline CDR1 and CDR2: SGHTA and FQGNSA. The CDR3 totals 15 residues. J gave up 1 base and V 2 bases, and 4 bases lay outside the gene matches. CDR3 coding DNA: TGTGCCAGCAGCTTATATCCAGGGGGCCAAGAGACCCAGTACTTC. Protein sequence: CASSLYPGGQETQYF.

The count of this clone is one. This chain joins TRBV6-5 and TRBJ2-3; 11 nucleotides match TRBD2. With 6 bases clipped from V and 6 bases from J, the junction kept 8 bases outside the gene matches. CDR1 and CDR2 (germline): MNHEY, SVGAGI. This CDR3 spans 15 amino acids. CDR3 region: CASSSSIAGGDTQYF. As DNA, the CDR3 is TGTGCCAGCAGCTCCTCTATAGCGGGAGGGGATACGCAGTATTTT.

Written as DNA, the CDR3 is TGTGCCAGCAGCGTAGAAGGATTGCTGGCGGGGGGGTACAATGAGCAGTTCTTC. Residues: CASSVEGLLAGGYNEQFF. The genes are TRBV9 and TRBJ2-1, with 9 bases lining up with TRBD2. The CDR3 spans 18 residues. Germline CDR1 reads SGDLS; CDR2 reads YYNGEE. Trimming cost V 0 bases and J 4 bases; bases outside gene matches: 11.

The CDR3 coding sequence is TGTGCCAGCAGCGTCGGGGGGGGCCCCTACGAGCAGTACTTC. This codes for CASSVGGGPYEQYF. The genes are TRBV9 and TRBJ2-7; 8 bases fit TRBD2. The germline CDR1 and CDR2 sequences are SGDLS and YYNGEE. This CDR3 is built from 14 residues. The trim removed 2 bases at V and 2 bases at J, leaving 3 bases unmatched.

The V gene is TRBV6-2 or TRBV6-3, the J gene TRBJ1-1; 7 nucleotides line up with TRBD1. Germline CDR1 reads MNHEY; CDR2 reads SVGEGT. There are 16 residues in the CDR3. V lost 6 bases, J lost 0 bases, and 10 bases stayed unmatched. DNA of the CDR3: TGTGCCAGCAGACCTGGACAGGTCCTATTGAACACTGAAGCTTTCTTT. The encoded protein is CASRPGQVLLNTEAFF.

The chain is built from TRBV28 and TRBJ2-7; no clear D gene. Germline CDR1 reads MDHEN; CDR2 reads SYDVKM. The CDR3 has 13 amino acids. The V gene lost 5 bases and the J gene lost 4 bases, with 12 bases spanning the gap. The CDR3 DNA reads TGTGCCAGCAGTCCCCCTATTTTGTACGAGCAGTACTTC. Translation gives CASSPPILYEQYF.

The V call is TRBV29-1, the J call TRBJ1-4; tentatively, D is TRBD1 (6 bases). The CDR3 extends over 12 amino acids. The V gene's germline CDR1 is SQVTM and CDR2 ANQGSEA. The CDR3 protein is CSVGDTGEKLFF. The CDR3 DNA sequence: TGCAGTGTCGGGGACACGGGGGAAAAACTGTTTTTT.

The genes are TRBV12-3 or TRBV12-4 and TRBJ2-2, with D possibly being TRBD2 (5 bases). V was clipped by 0 bases and J by 6 bases, with 5 bases between them. The length of the CDR3 is 13 residues. The CDR3 region has the DNA TGTGCCAGCAGTTTAGCGGGAGCCGGGGAGCTGTTTTTT. Translation: CASSLAGAGELFF.

This rearrangement joins TRBV9 to TRBJ1-4; 9 nucleotides line up with TRBD1. Per germline, CDR1 SGDLS and CDR2 YYNGEE. Trimming at V came to 0 bases and at J to 4 bases, leaving 4 bases not matched to a gene. This CDR3 is built from 16 residues. The CDR3 DNA is TGTGCCAGCAGCGTAGACAGGGGGCGTGTTAATGAAAAACTGTTTTTT. Translated, it gives CASSVDRGRVNEKLFF. Based on the CDR3 plus reference TRBV9 and TRBJ1-4, the full variable domain is DSGVTQTPKHLITATGQRVTLRCSPRSGDLSVYWYQQSLDQGLQFLIQYYNGEERAKGNILERFSAQQFPDLHSELNLSSLELGDSALYFCASSVDRGRVNEKLFFGSGTQLSVL.

To note about this clone: At the DNA level, this CDR3 is encoded by other sequences in the same sample as well. CDR3 sequence: CASSVGLGSSYEQYF. The CDR3, as DNA: TGTGCCAGCAGCGTAGGACTGGGGAGCTCCTACGAGCAGTACTTC. This rearrangement joins TRBV9 to TRBJ2-7; D perhaps matches TRBD2 (5 bases). Germline values: CDR1 SGDLS, CDR2 YYNGEE. The V and J ends lost 0 bases and 0 bases respectively, with 10 bases between them. The CDR3 runs 15 residues.

This sequence joins TRBV10-3 and TRBJ1-2; perhaps TRBD1 as D (5 bases). From germline, CDR1 is ENHRY and CDR2 SYGVKD. V was shortened by 6 bases and J by 2 bases, with 13 bases between the two germline ends. This CDR3 is 14 amino acids long. The CDR3 sequence is CAIRGRAENYGYTF. CDR3 nucleotide sequence: TGTGCCATCAGGGGCAGGGCGGAGAACTATGGCTACACCTTC.

This clone has only one observation. The rearrangement uses TRBV4-3 and TRBJ1-2, with D hard to call. This CDR3 is 14 amino acids long. Germline V gene data show CDR1 as LGHNA and CDR2 as YSLEER. Trimming pared 0 bases from V and 8 bases from J, leaving 13 bases between. CDR3 DNA: TGCGCCAGCAGCCAAGAATCCGGGGTTGGCGGCTACACCTTC. This translates into CASSQESGVGGYTF.

This sequence joins TRBV7-2 and TRBJ2-2; TRBD1 matches 7 bases. V gave up 5 bases and J gave up 6 bases; unmatched junction bases: 12. Germline V gives CDR1 SGHTA, CDR2 FQGNSA. CDR3 length equals 16 residues. The CDR3: CASSRRGPQGAGELFF. CDR3 bases: TGTGCCAGCAGCCGCCGCGGCCCCCAGGGGGCCGGGGAGCTGTTTTTT. The variable domain in full, completed from reference TRBV7-2 and TRBJ2-2, reads GAGVSQSPSNKVTEKGKDVELRCDPISGHTALYWYRQSLGQGLEFLIYFQGNSAPDKSGLPSDRFSAERTGGSVSTLTIQRTQQEDSAVYLCASSRRGPQGAGELFFGEGSRLTVL.

The chain links TRBV19 to TRBJ1-5; D may be TRBD1 (6 bases). The CDR3 length is 12 residues. The germline V gene encodes CDR1 LNHDA and CDR2 SQIVND (reference sequence). The ends were cut back, 5 bases at V and 8 bases at J, with 10 bases in the middle. The CDR3 here is CASSQGLEPQHF. The CDR3 DNA reads TGTGCCAGTAGTCAGGGGTTGGAGCCCCAGCATTTT. The full variable domain, completed using reference TRBV19 and TRBJ1-5, is DGGITQSPKYLFRKEGQNVTLSCEQNLNHDAMYWYRQDPGQGLRLIYYSQIVNDFQKGDIAEGYSVSREKKESFPLTVTSAQKNPTAFYLCASSQGLEPQHFGDGTRLSIL.